A selection of T cell receptor beta chains follows, all from one sample in a study of a mutant IDH1 vaccine in newly diagnosed glioma. The protocol was immunoSEQ multiplex PCR, while the TCRdb copy is restricted to in-frame clones and leaves out a portion. The sample carries over 20,000 clones, roughly 90% recorded once. The material sequenced was PBMCs, taken from a glioma patient treated with radiotherapy, temozolomide or both. These TCRs come from a young man with glioma. CDR3s include the opening cysteine and the closing phenylalanine or tryptophan. The order of the fields is D gene, J gene, V gene, CDR3 length, clone size, CDR3 protein, CDR3 DNA. D genes are given only for firm matches. Only part of the rows carry a size: once, few, many, or a class if the clone is expanded.

D gene: -
J gene: TRBJ2-7
V gene: TRBV9
CDR3 length: 14
clone size: -
CDR3 protein: CASSVGRASYEQYF
CDR3 DNA: TGTGCCAGCAGCGTAGGAAGGGCTTCCTACGAGCAGTACTTC

D gene: -
J gene: TRBJ1-5
V gene: TRBV19
CDR3 length: 14
clone size: -
CDR3 protein: CASSFSGEDQPQHF
CDR3 DNA: TGTGCCAGTAGCTTCAGCGGGGAGGATCAGCCCCAGCATTTT

D gene: TRBD2
J gene: TRBJ2-1
V gene: TRBV5-4
CDR3 length: 15
clone size: -
CDR3 protein: CASRPTSGLYNEQFF
CDR3 DNA: TGTGCCAGCAGACCCACTAGCGGGCTTTACAATGAGCAGTTCTTC

D gene: -
J gene: TRBJ1-2
V gene: TRBV5-1
CDR3 length: 13
clone size: -
CDR3 protein: CASSLAGISGYTF
CDR3 DNA: TGCGCCAGCAGCTTAGCAGGGATTAGTGGCTACACCTTC

D gene: -
J gene: TRBJ2-6
V gene: TRBV7-9
CDR3 length: 15
clone size: -
CDR3 protein: CASSPRVSGANVLTF
CDR3 DNA: TGTGCCAGCAGCCCCCGGGTATCTGGGGCCAACGTCCTGACTTTC

D gene: -
J gene: TRBJ2-5
V gene: TRBV28
CDR3 length: 15
clone size: once
CDR3 protein: CASSLTAWGRETQYF
CDR3 DNA: TGTGCCAGCAGTTTAACCGCGTGGGGGAGGGAGACCCAGTACTTC

D gene: -
J gene: TRBJ2-1
V gene: TRBV7-2
CDR3 length: 13
clone size: -
CDR3 protein: CASSLPRAGEQFF
CDR3 DNA: TGTGCCAGCAGCTTGCCTAGGGCCGGGGAGCAGTTCTTC

D gene: -
J gene: TRBJ2-4
V gene: TRBV5-5
CDR3 length: 16
clone size: -
CDR3 protein: CASSLAAGPSKNIQYF
CDR3 DNA: TGTGCCAGCAGCTTGGCGGCAGGCCCTTCCAAAAACATTCAGTACTTC

D gene: -
J gene: TRBJ2-2
V gene: TRBV14
CDR3 length: 13
clone size: -
CDR3 protein: CASSQDRVGELFF
CDR3 DNA: TGTGCCAGCAGCCAAGATCGGGTCGGGGAGCTGTTTTTT

D gene: -
J gene: TRBJ2-7
V gene: TRBV6-1
CDR3 length: 14
clone size: -
CDR3 protein: CASSEVDSSYEQYF
CDR3 DNA: TGTGCCAGCAGTGAAGTTGACAGCTCCTACGAGCAGTACTTC

D gene: TRBD2
J gene: TRBJ2-7
V gene: TRBV5-1
CDR3 length: 13
clone size: -
CDR3 protein: CASSLRGDYEQYF
CDR3 DNA: TGCGCCAGCAGCTTGCGGGGGGACTACGAGCAGTACTTC

D gene: -
J gene: TRBJ2-7
V gene: TRBV19
CDR3 length: 15
clone size: -
CDR3 protein: CASSLNREGSYEQYF
CDR3 DNA: TGTGCCAGTAGCCTCAACAGGGAAGGGAGCTACGAGCAGTACTTC

D gene: -
J gene: TRBJ1-3
V gene: TRBV11-2
CDR3 length: 15
clone size: -
CDR3 protein: CASRRDGYSGNTIYF
CDR3 DNA: TGTGCCAGCAGACGAGACGGGTACTCTGGAAACACCATATATTTT

D gene: -
J gene: TRBJ2-5
V gene: TRBV7-9
CDR3 length: 13
clone size: -
CDR3 protein: CASFGGARETQYF
CDR3 DNA: TGTGCCAGCTTTGGGGGGGCGCGGGAGACCCAGTACTTC

D gene: -
J gene: TRBJ1-4
V gene: TRBV30
CDR3 length: 15
clone size: once
CDR3 protein: CAWSVLGAKDEKLFF
CDR3 DNA: TGCGCCTGGAGTGTACTAGGGGCGAAGGATGAAAAACTGTTTTTT

D gene: -
J gene: TRBJ1-2
V gene: TRBV19
CDR3 length: 13
clone size: -
CDR3 protein: CASSIRGVPGYTF
CDR3 DNA: TGTGCCAGTAGTATTCGGGGAGTTCCTGGCTACACCTTC

D gene: TRBD1
J gene: TRBJ2-7
V gene: TRBV18
CDR3 length: 15
clone size: once
CDR3 protein: CASSTRQGGTYEQYF
CDR3 DNA: TGTGCCAGCTCAACCCGACAGGGGGGGACCTACGAGCAGTACTTC

D gene: -
J gene: TRBJ2-7
V gene: TRBV6-6
CDR3 length: 12
clone size: -
CDR3 protein: CASSPGRYEQYF
CDR3 DNA: TGTGCCAGCAGCCCCGGGAGATACGAGCAGTACTTC

D gene: -
J gene: TRBJ1-5
V gene: TRBV5-5
CDR3 length: 16
clone size: -
CDR3 protein: CASSLAGIAIGQPQHF
CDR3 DNA: TGTGCCAGCAGCTTGGCAGGCATTGCCATCGGGCAGCCCCAGCATTTT

D gene: -
J gene: TRBJ2-3
V gene: TRBV6-1
CDR3 length: 14
clone size: -
CDR3 protein: CASSEDEGLDTQYF
CDR3 DNA: TGTGCCAGCAGTGAAGATGAAGGCTTAGATACGCAGTATTTT

D gene: -
J gene: TRBJ1-4
V gene: TRBV7-9
CDR3 length: 14
clone size: -
CDR3 protein: CASSPLRGFEKLFF
CDR3 DNA: TGTGCCAGCAGCCCCCTGCGGGGGTTTGAAAAACTGTTTTTT

D gene: -
J gene: TRBJ2-5
V gene: TRBV6-1
CDR3 length: 15
clone size: -
CDR3 protein: CASSRGQTTMETQYF
CDR3 DNA: TGTGCCAGCAGTAGGGGACAAACTACGATGGAGACCCAGTACTTC

D gene: TRBD2
J gene: TRBJ2-7
V gene: TRBV7-2
CDR3 length: 16
clone size: once
CDR3 protein: CASSSYSAGGSYEQYF
CDR3 DNA: TGTGCCAGCAGCTCCTATTCAGCGGGAGGGAGTTACGAGCAGTACTTC

D gene: -
J gene: TRBJ2-1
V gene: TRBV5-6
CDR3 length: 15
clone size: -
CDR3 protein: CASSLLEGGYNEQFF
CDR3 DNA: TGTGCCAGCAGCTTGTTGGAAGGAGGGTACAATGAGCAGTTCTTC

D gene: -
J gene: TRBJ2-5
V gene: TRBV5-4
CDR3 length: 12
clone size: -
CDR3 protein: CASSFEQETQYF
CDR3 DNA: TGTGCCAGCAGCTTTGAACAAGAGACCCAGTACTTC

D gene: TRBD1
J gene: TRBJ2-2
V gene: TRBV4-2
CDR3 length: 20
clone size: -
CDR3 protein: CASSQDAPGWRTGGTGELFF
CDR3 DNA: TGTGCCAGCAGCCAAGATGCCCCTGGGTGGAGGACAGGGGGGACCGGGGAGCTGTTTTTT

D gene: -
J gene: TRBJ1-1
V gene: TRBV6-1
CDR3 length: 13
clone size: -
CDR3 protein: CAGRGFGNTEAFF
CDR3 DNA: TGTGCCGGGAGGGGGTTTGGAAACACTGAAGCTTTCTTT

D gene: TRBD2
J gene: TRBJ2-1
V gene: TRBV7-9
CDR3 length: 14
clone size: -
CDR3 protein: CAGELAGVYNEQFF
CDR3 DNA: TGTGCCGGGGAACTAGCGGGAGTGTACAATGAGCAGTTCTTC

D gene: -
J gene: TRBJ1-5
V gene: TRBV2
CDR3 length: 12
clone size: -
CDR3 protein: CASSVTGRPQHF
CDR3 DNA: TGTGCCAGCAGTGTTACAGGGAGGCCCCAGCATTTT

D gene: -
J gene: TRBJ2-1
V gene: TRBV29-1
CDR3 length: 11
clone size: -
CDR3 protein: CSVEEPREQFF
CDR3 DNA: TGCAGCGTTGAAGAGCCTAGGGAGCAGTTCTTC

D gene: TRBD1
J gene: TRBJ2-7
V gene: TRBV5-1
CDR3 length: 14
clone size: -
CDR3 protein: CASSSRTGGYEQYF
CDR3 DNA: TGCGCCAGCAGCTCTCGGACAGGGGGCTACGAGCAGTACTTC

D gene: -
J gene: TRBJ1-2
V gene: TRBV7-9
CDR3 length: 13
clone size: -
CDR3 protein: CASSRDTNYGYTF
CDR3 DNA: TGTGCCAGCAGTCGGGACACCAATTATGGCTACACCTTC

D gene: -
J gene: TRBJ2-3
V gene: TRBV7-9
CDR3 length: 12
clone size: -
CDR3 protein: CASSVDTDTQYF
CDR3 DNA: TGTGCCAGCAGCGTGGACACAGATACGCAGTATTTT

D gene: TRBD1
J gene: TRBJ1-2
V gene: TRBV29-1
CDR3 length: 18
clone size: -
CDR3 protein: CSVEGHTNRQGASYGYTF
CDR3 DNA: TGCAGCGTTGAAGGCCACACCAATCGACAGGGGGCCAGCTATGGCTACACCTTC

D gene: -
J gene: TRBJ1-5
V gene: TRBV28
CDR3 length: 13
clone size: -
CDR3 protein: CASKGRSNQPQHF
CDR3 DNA: TGTGCCAGCAAGGGGCGAAGCAATCAGCCCCAGCATTTT

D gene: -
J gene: TRBJ2-6
V gene: TRBV18
CDR3 length: 14
clone size: -
CDR3 protein: CASSESGSANVLTF
CDR3 DNA: TGTGCCAGCTCAGAGTCAGGGTCGGCCAACGTCCTGACTTTC

D gene: -
J gene: TRBJ1-3
V gene: TRBV19
CDR3 length: 16
clone size: -
CDR3 protein: CASSSGLRTSGNTIYF
CDR3 DNA: TGTGCCAGTAGTTCCGGGCTTCGAACCTCTGGAAACACCATATATTTT

D gene: -
J gene: TRBJ1-5
V gene: TRBV7-6
CDR3 length: 14
clone size: -
CDR3 protein: CASSLAPFNQPQHF
CDR3 DNA: TGTGCCAGCAGCTTAGCTCCGTTCAATCAGCCCCAGCATTTT

D gene: TRBD2
J gene: TRBJ2-7
V gene: TRBV5-1
CDR3 length: 15
clone size: -
CDR3 protein: CASSWGTSGYYEQYF
CDR3 DNA: TGCGCCAGCAGCTGGGGGACTAGCGGATACTACGAGCAGTACTTC

D gene: TRBD1
J gene: TRBJ1-3
V gene: TRBV11-1
CDR3 length: 15
clone size: -
CDR3 protein: CASSSDRDSGNTIYF
CDR3 DNA: TGTGCCAGCAGCTCCGACAGGGACTCTGGAAACACCATATATTTT

D gene: -
J gene: TRBJ1-1
V gene: TRBV2
CDR3 length: 11
clone size: -
CDR3 protein: CASMRSTEAFF
CDR3 DNA: TGTGCCAGCATGAGGTCCACTGAAGCTTTCTTT

D gene: -
J gene: TRBJ1-2
V gene: TRBV7-9
CDR3 length: 14
clone size: -
CDR3 protein: CASSLGGFDDGYTF
CDR3 DNA: TGTGCCAGCAGCTTGGGGGGGTTCGATGATGGCTACACCTTC

D gene: -
J gene: TRBJ2-2
V gene: TRBV29-1
CDR3 length: 13
clone size: -
CDR3 protein: CSARRANTGELFF
CDR3 DNA: TGCAGCGCGAGACGTGCGAACACCGGGGAGCTGTTTTTT

D gene: TRBD2
J gene: TRBJ2-7
V gene: TRBV7-2
CDR3 length: 19
clone size: -
CDR3 protein: CASSRKPPATSGREYEQYF
CDR3 DNA: TGTGCCAGCAGCCGCAAACCCCCCGCGACTAGCGGGAGGGAATACGAGCAGTACTTC

D gene: TRBD1
J gene: TRBJ2-7
V gene: TRBV7-2
CDR3 length: 16
clone size: once
CDR3 protein: CASSPQTGALGYEQYF
CDR3 DNA: TGTGCCAGCAGCCCCCAGACAGGGGCCCTCGGGTACGAGCAGTACTTC

D gene: TRBD1
J gene: TRBJ2-5
V gene: TRBV5-1
CDR3 length: 13
clone size: once
CDR3 protein: CASRGTVQETQYF
CDR3 DNA: TGCGCCAGCAGGGGGACAGTCCAAGAGACCCAGTACTTC